This T cell receptor beta chain was observed in a study of Graves' ophthalmopathy and Graves' hyperthyroidism. Exclusion covered patients with other autoimmune diseases or uncontrolled infections (as well as pregnancy or lactation). V was clipped by 2 bases and J by 5 bases, with 12 bases between them. Germline CDR1 and CDR2: SEHNR and FQNEAQ (reference sequence). This CDR3 contains 14 residues. As the template, RNA transcripts were used to amplify TCR beta CDR3 regions. The first round was an RT-PCR with HTBI primers, and the second round was a multiplex PCR. TCRdb reprocessed the multiplex PCR reads with MiXCR, giving one entry per CDR3 protein. The sample yields hundreds of thousands of distinct CDR3 sequences, roughly 20% seen once. As for this clonotype: The antigen is undetermined.

Study conclusions and caveats: Detection in blood was also observed for most expanded thyroid clonotypes above 0.001 frequency.

The V and J genes are TRBV7-9 and TRBJ2-5, with a possible D match to TRBD1 (5 bases). Sequenced: peripheral blood. This sequence was found in a woman between 18 and 30 years old with stable Graves' hyperthyroidism. Some clones in this sample may be carry-over from other donors' samples. CDR3 in amino acids: CASSLIRGSETQYF. CDR3 coding DNA: TGTGCCAGCAGCTTAATAAGGGGCTCGGAGACCCAGTACTTC.